Below, 31 T cell receptor beta chains from the same sample are listed, as sequenced in a study of OX40 agonist ivuxolimab in advanced cancers. Profiling relied on immunoSEQ multiplex PCR, and the TCRdb table lists in-frame clones only, not all of them. The sample has over 90,000 clones, approximately 94% seen once; the top ten hold less than 0.2%. Sequenced material: CD4+ or CD8+ T cells sorted from blood, taken in a trial of the OX40 agonist ivuxolimab. Every receptor here comes from an adult with an advanced solid tumor such as melanoma, head and neck, liver or kidney cancer.

V is TRBV9 and J is TRBJ1-1, with D unclear. CDR1 and CDR2 from the germline V gene are SGDLS and YYNGEE. The CDR3 runs 13 residues. V lost 0 bases and J lost 8, with 11 bases in between. CDR3 in DNA: TGTGCCAGCAGCGTAGCCGCGACGGCAGAAGCTTTCTTT. Translation gives CASSVAATAEAFF.

The CDR3 nucleotides are TGCGCCAGCAGCCTACGTACAGGGATTGTGCAGCCCCAGCATTTT. This translates into CASSLRTGIVQPQHF. The genes are TRBV4-1 and TRBJ1-5; perhaps TRBD1 as D (6 bases). From germline, CDR1 is MGHRA and CDR2 YSYEKL. The CDR3 is 15 amino acids. V lost 4 bases and J 7 bases, leaving 17 bases between the germline ends.

The chain uses TRBV7-6 and TRBJ2-5; no definite D call. Trimming pared 0 bases from V and 2 bases from J, leaving 10 bases between. The CDR3 length is 15 residues. Germline V gene data show CDR1 as SGHVS and CDR2 as FNYEAQ. CDR3 sequence: CASSLALGFQETQYF. The CDR3 DNA is TGTGCCAGCAGCTTAGCGCTGGGCTTTCAAGAGACCCAGTACTTC.

The chain uses TRBV13 and TRBJ2-7; tentatively, D is TRBD2 (6 bases). Trimming took 5 bases from V and 3 from J, leaving 14 bases between them. CDR3 length equals 14 residues. Germline CDR1 reads PRHDT; CDR2 reads FYEKMQ (reference sequence). The CDR3 sequence: CASSRSGLNYEQYF. Here the CDR3 DNA reads TGTGCCAGCAGCCGCTCGGGACTTAACTACGAGCAGTACTTC.

J is TRBJ1-2 and V is TRBV7-9, with D perhaps TRBD1 (5 bases). The CDR3 runs 13 residues. Trimming stripped 3 bases from V and 5 bases from J, with 10 bases between. Germline loops: CDR1 SEHNR, CDR2 FQNEAQ (reference sequence). The CDR3: CASSFPGPYGYTF. The CDR3 nucleotides read TGTGCCAGCAGCTTCCCGGGGCCTTATGGCTACACCTTC. The whole variable domain, remainder taken from reference TRBV7-9 and TRBJ1-2, is DTGVSQNPRHKITKRGQNVTFRCDPISEHNRLYWYRQTLGQGPEFLTYFQNEAQLEKSRLLSDRFSAERPKGSFSTLEIQRTEQGDSAMYLCASSFPGPYGYTFGSGTRLTVV.

This chain connects TRBV7-3 to TRBJ1-5; D remains unclear. CDR1 SGHTA and CDR2 FQGTGA come from the germline V gene. V lost 0 bases and J 7 bases, leaving 7 bases between the germline ends. CDR3 length equals 13 residues. CDR3 residues: CASSLTPLQPQHF. In nucleotides, the CDR3 is TGTGCCAGCAGCTTAACCCCCTTACAGCCCCAGCATTTT. Looking up the rest from reference TRBV7-3 and TRBJ1-5 gives the full variable domain: GAGVSQTPSNKVTEKGKYVELRCDPISGHTALYWYRQSLGQGPEFLIYFQGTGAADDSGLPNDRFFAVRPEGSVSTLKIQRTERGDSAVYLCASSLTPLQPQHFGDGTRLSIL.

V is TRBV9 and J is TRBJ2-5, with 14 bases lining up with TRBD2. Germline V gene lookup returns CDR1 SGDLS and CDR2 YYNGEE. The CDR3 loop spans 17 amino acids. The V segment lost 3 bases and the J segment 2 bases; nucleotides outside the gene matches: 6. As DNA, the CDR3 is TGTGCCAGCAGCGACGGGACTAGCGGGGGCAATCAAGAGACCCAGTACTTC. Amino acid sequence: CASSDGTSGGNQETQYF.

This clone was observed a single time. The chain carries TRBV28 and TRBJ1-6; D not resolved. The CDR3 is 17 residues long. From germline, CDR1 is MDHEN and CDR2 SYDVKM. Trimming removed 8 bases from V and 12 bases from J, with 29 bases in between. CDR3 residues: CASASHIRPWEGGPLHF. The CDR3 DNA reads TGTGCCAGCGCTTCCCACATCCGGCCCTGGGAGGGTGGACCCCTCCACTTT.

The chain is built from TRBV4-1 and TRBJ2-5; D unclear. CDR1 is MGHRA, CDR2 YSYEKL, per germline. V lost 2 bases, J lost 4 bases, and 11 bases lay in between. This CDR3 region has 14 residues. The CDR3 DNA reads as TGCGCCAGCAGCCAATTGAATAGGGTAGAGACCCAGTACTTC. This codes for CASSQLNRVETQYF.

The chain couples TRBV5-1 to TRBJ2-1; 11 nucleotides match TRBD1. With V trimmed by 7 bases and J by 4 bases, 7 bases remained unmatched. The CDR3 has 15 amino acids. Looked up from germline, CDR1 is SGHRS and CDR2 is YFSETQ. CDR3 sequence (DNA): TGCGCCAGCTCGGCGGGGACAGGGGGGTACAATGAGCAGTTCTTC. Its protein product is CASSAGTGGYNEQFF.

CDR3 sequence: CASSEDIGPGTGNTIYF. The CDR3 DNA reads as TGTGCCAGCAGCGAGGATATTGGGCCGGGCACCGGAAACACCATATATTTT. The gene calls are TRBV5-4 and TRBJ1-3; D not resolved. CDR3 length: 17 residues. Germline-derived CDR1 and CDR2 are SGHNT and YYREEE (reference sequence). Trimming cost V 4 bases and J 4 bases, with 21 bases left between them.

The chain recombines TRBV5-6 with TRBJ1-3; TRBD1 is a possible D gene (6 bases). CDR3 length: 18 amino acids. Trimming took 3 bases from V and 4 from J, leaving 23 bases between them. In germline, CDR1 is SGHDT, CDR2 YYEEEE. Here the CDR3 reads CASSSWFMGAFSGNTIYF. CDR3 sequence (DNA): TGTGCCAGCAGCTCCTGGTTTATGGGGGCTTTCTCCGGAAACACCATATATTTT.

This clone occurred once. The chain joins TRBV7-9 to TRBJ2-3, with D possibly being TRBD1 (5 bases). Per the germline V gene, CDR1 is SEHNR and CDR2 is FQNEAQ (reference sequence). The CDR3 extends over 18 amino acids. V was trimmed by 1 base and J by 4 bases, leaving 21 bases between them. The chain's CDR3 is CASSLEAGRGISPDTQYF. In DNA, the CDR3 is TGTGCCAGCAGCTTAGAAGCAGGGCGCGGTATTTCCCCAGATACGCAGTATTTT. The full variable domain, its missing parts supplied by reference TRBV7-9 and TRBJ2-3, is DTGVSQNPRHKITKRGQNVTFRCDPISEHNRLYWYRQTLGQGPEFLTYFQNEAQLEKSRLLSDRFSAERPKGSFSTLEIQRTEQGDSAMYLCASSLEAGRGISPDTQYFGPGTRLTVL.

J is TRBJ1-1 and V is TRBV28; TRBD1 agrees at 8 bases. There are 14 residues in the CDR3. Germline CDR1 reads MDHEN; CDR2 reads SYDVKM. Trimming at V came to 6 bases and at J to 7 bases, leaving 10 bases not matched to a gene. The CDR3 here is CASSRTTGDIEAFF. CDR3 in DNA: TGTGCCAGCAGCCGGACGACAGGGGACATTGAAGCTTTCTTT.

This clone was seen just once. The genes are TRBV11-2 and TRBJ1-5, with a possible D match to TRBD1 (6 bases). V gave up 6 bases and J gave up 0 bases, with 18 bases separating them. Germline CDR1 is SGHAT and CDR2 is FQNNGV. There are 17 residues in the CDR3. The CDR3 here is CASRSREDSDSNQPQHF. Written as DNA, the CDR3 is TGTGCCAGCAGATCCCGCGAGGACAGCGATAGCAATCAGCCCCAGCATTTT.

This rearrangement joins TRBV7-9 to TRBJ1-1, with D unclear. The ends were cut back, 3 bases at V and 2 bases at J, with 7 bases in the middle. The CDR3 runs to 13 residues. Germline CDR1 SEHNR, CDR2 FQNEAQ (reference sequence). In nucleotides, the CDR3 is TGTGCCAGCAGCTTCCAGGAAAACACTGAAGCTTTCTTT. It encodes CASSFQENTEAFF.

The chain uses TRBV28 and TRBJ2-7, with TRBD1 matching 8 bases. Germline trimming cut 5 bases from V and 2 bases from J; bases unmatched to any gene: 5. CDR3 size: 14 residues. Per the germline V gene, CDR1 is MDHEN and CDR2 is SYDVKM. CDR3 protein: CASSSGQGTYEQYF. The CDR3 DNA sequence: TGTGCCAGCAGTAGTGGACAGGGAACCTACGAGCAGTACTTC.

The chain employs TRBV5-1 and TRBJ1-1; D uncertain. Germline CDR1 and CDR2: SGHRS and YFSETQ. The V gene lost 4 bases and the J gene lost 6 bases, with 13 bases spanning the gap. CDR3 length: 13 amino acids. Here the CDR3 DNA reads TGCGCCAGCAGCCTAGAACCGGCAGCTGAAGCTTTCTTT. This translates into CASSLEPAAEAFF.

The chain links TRBV5-6 to TRBJ1-2; 8 bases agree with TRBD1. V lost 3 bases to trimming and J lost 2 bases; unmatched junction nucleotides: 9. This CDR3 spans 16 amino acids. Germline V gene lookup returns CDR1 SGHDT and CDR2 YYEEEE. The CDR3, as DNA: TGTGCCAGCAGCTCGGTCGGGGGACAGGCCAACTATGGCTACACCTTC. It specifies CASSSVGGQANYGYTF.

This clone has a single count. J is TRBJ1-6 and V is TRBV5-1; 7 bases map to TRBD1. V dropped 4 bases and J dropped 9; count of bases not matched to a gene: 7. Germline CDR1 reads SGHRS; CDR2 reads YFSETQ. CDR3 length: 14 residues. The CDR3 DNA follows: TGCGCCAGCAGCGCGGACAGGAGAAGTTCACCCCTCCACTTT. It specifies CASSADRRSSPLHF. The whole variable domain, filled in from reference TRBV5-1 and TRBJ1-6, reads KAGVTQTPRYLIKTRGQQVTLSCSPISGHRSVSWYQQTPGQGLQFLFEYFSETQRNKGNFPGRFSGRQFSNSRSEMNVSTLELGDSALYLCASSADRRSSPLHFGNGTRLTVT.

V gene TRBV11-3 combines with J gene TRBJ2-1; 7 bases map to TRBD1. The V gene end was trimmed by 3 bases and the J gene end by 9 bases; junction bases not matched to a gene: 2. The CDR3 has 12 amino acids. Germline assignment: CDR1 SGHNT and CDR2 YENEEA. CDR3 nucleotide sequence: TGTGCCAGCAGCTTGGGACAGAGTGAGCAGTTCTTC. It specifies CASSLGQSEQFF.

This chain connects TRBV7-9 to TRBJ1-5; 8 bases are a match to TRBD1. The CDR3 sequence is 13 residues long. V lost 8 bases to trimming and J lost 6 bases; unmatched junction nucleotides: 6. CDR1 and CDR2 from the germline V gene are SEHNR and FQNEAQ (reference sequence). The CDR3 loop is CASVGQVGQPQHF. CDR3 in DNA: TGTGCCAGCGTGGGACAGGTGGGTCAGCCCCAGCATTTT.

Notes on this clone: At one end, the junction sequence differs from germline, possibly due to a read error. Other DNA sequences in this specimen translate into the identical CDR3. This chain links TRBV14 with TRBJ2-7, with D unresolved. This CDR3 is built from 14 residues. CDR1 and CDR2 from the germline V gene are SGHDN and FVKESK. CDR3 coding DNA: TGTGCCAGTAGCCAAGAGGCACTGTCCTACGAGCAGTACTTC. This sequence encodes CASSQEALSYEQYF.

The V and J genes are TRBV15 and TRBJ2-1, with 8 bases matching TRBD1. V gave up 1 base and J gave up 5 bases; unmatched junction bases: 4. The CDR3 runs 15 residues. The germline gives CDR1 LNHNV, CDR2 YYDKDF (reference sequence). CDR3 protein: CATSRASTGDNEQFF. The CDR3 coding sequence is TGTGCCACCAGCAGAGCCTCGACAGGGGACAATGAGCAGTTCTTC. Looking up the rest from reference TRBV15 and TRBJ2-1 gives the full variable domain: DAMVIQNPRYQVTQFGKPVTLSCSQTLNHNVMYWYQQKSSQAPKLLFHYYDKDFNNEADTPDNFQSRRPNTSFCFLDIRSPGLGDTAMYLCATSRASTGDNEQFFGPGTRLTVL.

The rearrangement joins TRBV7-2 to TRBJ2-5; D may be TRBD2 (6 bases). The germline V gene has CDR1 SGHTA and CDR2 FQGNSA. CDR3 length equals 13 residues. Trimming removed 5 bases at V and 5 bases at J, with 12 bases between. CDR3: CASSPRGLETQYF. DNA for the CDR3: TGTGCCAGCAGCCCCCGGGGGTTGGAGACCCAGTACTTC. Full variable domain (outside the CDR3, taken from reference TRBV7-2 and TRBJ2-5): GAGVSQSPSNKVTEKGKDVELRCDPISGHTALYWYRQSLGQGLEFLIYFQGNSAPDKSGLPSDRFSAERTGGSVSTLTIQRTQQEDSAVYLCASSPRGLETQYFGPGTRLLVL.

The chain links TRBV18 to TRBJ2-5, with D perhaps TRBD1 (6 bases). CDR3 length: 15 amino acids. V was pared by 3 bases and J by 1 base, with 12 bases between. Per the germline V gene, CDR1 is KGHSH and CDR2 is LQKENI. The CDR3 protein is CASSPIQGPQETQYF. The DNA of the CDR3 is TGTGCCAGCTCACCGATACAGGGCCCCCAAGAGACCCAGTACTTC.

V is TRBV18 and J is TRBJ2-7, with D possibly TRBD1 on 5 matching bases. This CDR3 is 14 amino acids long. Germline V CDR1 and CDR2: KGHSH, LQKENI. V dropped 3 bases and J dropped 5 bases, with 14 bases sitting between them. The CDR3 spells CASSPPAGSHEQYF. The CDR3 region has the DNA TGTGCCAGCTCACCGCCGGCAGGGTCCCACGAGCAGTACTTC.

The chain couples TRBV7-6 to TRBJ1-1, with 9 bases aligning to TRBD1. The CDR3 has 14 residues. Trimming at V came to 6 bases and at J to 1 base, leaving 3 bases not matched to a gene. The germline V gene encodes CDR1 SGHVS and CDR2 FNYEAQ. DNA of the CDR3: TGTGCCAGCAGTCTGGGACAGGGGAACACTGAAGCTTTCTTT. It translates to CASSLGQGNTEAFF.

The rearrangement uses TRBV28 and TRBJ2-7; D remains unclear. The CDR3 has 12 residues. V lost 7 bases and J lost 4, with 11 bases in between. Germline V gives CDR1 MDHEN, CDR2 SYDVKM. The DNA of the CDR3 is TGTGCCAGCATGATTGGTGGTTACGAGCAGTACTTC. Translation: CASMIGGYEQYF.

This sequence joins TRBV6-5 and TRBJ2-5; TRBD2 matches 8 bases. V lost 4 bases to trimming and J lost 3 bases; unmatched junction nucleotides: 7. There are 15 residues in the CDR3. In germline, CDR1 is MNHEY, CDR2 SVGAGI. Written as DNA, the CDR3 is TGTGCCAGCAGTTCTCCCTCGGGGGGGAAAGAGACCCAGTACTTC. This translates into CASSSPSGGKETQYF.

The chain links TRBV7-2 to TRBJ2-5; 8 nucleotides match TRBD1. Germline CDR1 is SGHTA and CDR2 is FQGNSA. This CDR3 is built from 16 residues. The V and J ends lost 0 bases and 5 bases, in that order; junction bases with no gene match: 8. CDR3 region: CASSLAASGGWETQYF. CDR3 bases: TGTGCCAGCAGCTTAGCTGCGTCAGGGGGCTGGGAGACCCAGTACTTC.